A selection of T cell receptor beta chains follows, all from one sample in a study of T cells in Graves' hyperthyroidism and ophthalmopathy. TCRdb reprocessed the multiplex PCR reads via MiXCR and lists one record per CDR3 protein. The sample holds some 500,000 distinct CDR3 sequences; roughly an eighth are singletons and the top ten take about 17%. Sample: blood. Receptors originate from a woman younger than 35 with Graves' hyperthyroidism. Both conserved end residues are part of each CDR3. D genes are given only for firm matches. Some rows have no size entry. The others give once, few or many, or a class for an expanded clone.

TRBV19	few	13	TRBJ2-7	TRBD1	CASSGQGASEQYF	TGTGCCAGTAGCGGACAGGGGGCTAGCGAGCAGTACTTC
TRBV7-8	many	15	TRBJ2-2	TRBD2	CASTPRASGAGELFF	TGTGCCAGCACTCCAAGGGCTAGCGGGGCCGGGGAGCTGTTTTTT
TRBV4-1	few	13	TRBJ2-1	NA	CASSPSTPLRQFF	TGCGCCAGCAGCCCCTCCACGCCCCTGAGGCAGTTCTTC
TRBV10-3	many	13	TRBJ2-1	TRBD2	CAIWREEHNEQFF	TGTGCCATCTGGCGGGAGGAACACAATGAGCAGTTCTTC
TRBV12-5	many	18	TRBJ1-1	TRBD1	CASGLVSPPGGENTEAFF	TGTGCTAGTGGTTTGGTATCACCCCCAGGGGGGGAGAACACTGAAGCTTTCTTT
TRBV7-2	many	15	TRBJ1-6	NA	CASSLKQGYNSPLHF	TGTGCCAGCAGCTTAAAACAGGGTTATAATTCACCCCTCCACTTT
TRBV12-3/TRBV12-4	many	14	TRBJ2-2	NA	CASSLGFVAGELFF	TGTGCCAGCAGTTTAGGGTTCGTCGCCGGGGAGCTGTTTTTT
TRBV5-1	few	14	TRBJ1-4	NA	CASSLGTMREKLFF	TGCGCCAGCAGCTTGGGGACAATGAGGGAAAAACTGTTTTTT
TRBV20-1	many	16	TRBJ2-5	TRBD2	CSARTSGRGGEETQYF	TGCAGTGCTAGGACTAGCGGGAGAGGAGGGGAAGAGACCCAGTACTTC
TRBV3-1	many	12	TRBJ2-7	NA	CASSQGEGEQYF	TGTGCCAGCAGTCAAGGGGAAGGCGAGCAGTACTTC
TRBV12-3/TRBV12-4	many	16	TRBJ2-7	TRBD2	CASSLYGLAETYEQYF	TGTGCCAGCAGTCTCTACGGTCTAGCGGAAACTTACGAGCAGTACTTC
TRBV18	many	13	TRBJ1-1	NA	CANSPHRQDEAFF	TGTGCCAACTCACCCCACCGACAGGATGAAGCTTTCTTT
TRBV4-1	NA	15	TRBJ2-3	NA	CASSQQTKDTDTQYF	TGCGCCAGCAGCCAGCAGACCAAGGACACAGATACGCAGTATTTT
TRBV14	few	16	TRBJ1-3	NA	CASSQGGPSSGNTIYF	TGTGCCAGCAGCCAAGGCGGCCCGTCCTCTGGAAACACCATATATTTT
TRBV24-1	many	15	TRBJ2-2	NA	CATSDTGPGTGELFF	TGTGCCACCAGTGATACGGGTCCGGGCACCGGGGAGCTGTTTTTT
TRBV5-1	many	17	TRBJ2-2	TRBD2	CASSLGASGMLTGELFF	TGCGCCAGCAGCTTGGGTGCTAGCGGGATGCTCACCGGGGAGCTGTTTTTT
TRBV30	many	14	TRBJ2-3	NA	CAWSVPGSTDTQYF	TGTGCCTGGAGTGTGCCAGGGAGCACAGATACGCAGTATTTT
TRBV4-1	NA	12	TRBJ1-3	NA	CASSPTGSTIYF	TGCGCCAGCAGCCCCACTGGAAGCACCATATATTTT
TRBV19	few	14	TRBJ1-5	TRBD1	CASSRDRENQPQHF	TGTGCCAGTAGCCGGGACAGGGAAAATCAGCCCCAGCATTTT
TRBV6-1	many	18	TRBJ2-7	TRBD2	CASRHGPGLAGVEDEQYF	TGTGCCAGCAGACACGGCCCGGGACTAGCGGGAGTAGAGGACGAGCAGTACTTC
TRBV6-1	many	12	TRBJ1-4	NA	CASSATGEKLFF	TGTGCCAGCAGTGCTACAGGGGAAAAACTGTTTTTT
TRBV11-2	many	16	TRBJ1-5	NA	CASSRAGTPGNQPQHF	TGTGCCAGCAGCCGGGCCGGGACCCCAGGGAACCAGCCCCAGCATTTT
TRBV11-2	many	15	TRBJ2-3	TRBD2	CASSPGGLATDTQYF	TGTGCCAGCAGTCCCGGGGGACTAGCGACAGATACGCAGTATTTT
TRBV5-6	NA	14	TRBJ2-4	TRBD2	CASSFTGGINIQYF	TGTGCCAGCAGCTTCACGGGAGGAATAAACATTCAGTACTTC
TRBV11-3	many	15	TRBJ2-1	TRBD2	CASSLYTSGRAKVFF	TGTGCCAGCAGCCTTTACACTAGCGGGAGGGCCAAGGTGTTCTTC
TRBV20-1	many	13	TRBJ1-1	NA	CSGGGSMDTEAFF	TGCAGTGGGGGTGGGTCCATGGACACTGAAGCTTTCTTT
TRBV20-1	many	16	TRBJ1-5	TRBD1	CSASSLVRDRVQPQHF	TGCAGTGCGTCATCACTCGTCCGGGACAGGGTTCAGCCCCAGCATTTT
TRBV7-9	many	14	TRBJ2-5	NA	CASSLAGRRETQYF	TGTGCCAGCAGCTTAGCTGGCAGGCGGGAGACCCAGTACTTC
TRBV2	many	14	TRBJ2-3	TRBD1	CASSAGQGAGTQYF	TGTGCCAGCAGCGCGGGACAGGGGGCGGGTACGCAGTATTTT